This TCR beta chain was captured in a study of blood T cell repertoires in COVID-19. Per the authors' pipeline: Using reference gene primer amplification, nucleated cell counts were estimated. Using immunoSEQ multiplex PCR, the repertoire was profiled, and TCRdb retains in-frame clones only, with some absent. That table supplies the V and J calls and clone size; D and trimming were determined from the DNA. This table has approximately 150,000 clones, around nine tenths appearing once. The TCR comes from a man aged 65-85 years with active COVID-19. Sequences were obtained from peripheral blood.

The CDR3 here is CASSYRGSRADTQYF. The CDR3, as DNA: TGTGCCAGCAGTTACCGCGGGAGCCGAGCAGATACGCAGTATTTT. V usage is TRBV6-6 and J usage is TRBJ2-3; 7 bases agree with TRBD2. V was clipped by 2 bases and J by 4 bases; unmatched bases: 6. CDR1 and CDR2 from the germline V gene are MNHNY and SVGAGI (reference sequence). CDR3 length: 15 residues.